This T cell receptor beta chain was identified during a study of blood T cell repertoires in COVID-19. CDR3 length: 15 amino acids. CDR1 is SGHRS, CDR2 YFSETQ, per germline. V gave up 5 bases and J gave up 3 bases; unmatched junction bases: 3. In the original processing: Amplification from reference gene primers served as the basis for estimated nucleated cell counts. TCRdb's copy holds only in-frame clones and misses some; the assay was immunoSEQ multiplex PCR. Clonal size and the V and J genes are those of that table, whereas D and trimming came from the DNA. The table has approximately 440,000 clones, 90% seen once; the top ten hold more than 0.55%.

The chain links TRBV5-1 to TRBJ2-3; TRBD2 matches at 13 bases. Sample: PBMCs or T cells enriched from blood (not recorded which). The TCR comes from a man in his late teens or twenties who had recovered from COVID-19. The CDR3 reads CASRVGLAGTDTQYF. The CDR3 DNA is TGCGCCAGCAGAGTGGGACTAGCGGGAACAGATACGCAGTATTTT.